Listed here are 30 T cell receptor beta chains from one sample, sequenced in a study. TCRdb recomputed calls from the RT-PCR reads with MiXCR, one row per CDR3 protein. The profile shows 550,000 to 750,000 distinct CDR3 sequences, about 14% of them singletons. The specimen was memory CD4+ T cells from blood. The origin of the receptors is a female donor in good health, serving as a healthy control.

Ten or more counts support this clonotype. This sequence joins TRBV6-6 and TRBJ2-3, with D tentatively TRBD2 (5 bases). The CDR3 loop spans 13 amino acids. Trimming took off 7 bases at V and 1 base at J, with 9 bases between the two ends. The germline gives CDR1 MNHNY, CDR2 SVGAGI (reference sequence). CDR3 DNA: TGTGCCAGCACCAACGGGGGCACAGATACGCAGTATTTT. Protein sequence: CASTNGGTDTQYF.

DNA of the CDR3: TGTGCCAGCAGTGCTATAGCGGGAGTCGATGAGCAGTTCTTC. It encodes CASSAIAGVDEQFF. The chain recombines TRBV2 with TRBJ2-1; 9 bases fit TRBD2. The CDR3 spans 14 residues. Germline V lookup: CDR1 SNHLY, CDR2 FYNNEI. V was pared by 4 bases and J by 8 bases, with 6 bases of the junction left unmatched.

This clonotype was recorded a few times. The CDR3 is CAWKALAGGETQYF. CDR3 nucleotide sequence: TGTGCCTGGAAGGCCCTAGCGGGAGGGGAGACCCAGTACTTC. The chain combines TRBV30 with TRBJ2-5; 12 bases match TRBD2. Trimming cost V 4 bases and J 5 bases; bases outside gene matches: 5. The CDR3 extends over 14 amino acids. Germline V lookup: CDR1 GTSNPN, CDR2 SVGIG (reference sequence).

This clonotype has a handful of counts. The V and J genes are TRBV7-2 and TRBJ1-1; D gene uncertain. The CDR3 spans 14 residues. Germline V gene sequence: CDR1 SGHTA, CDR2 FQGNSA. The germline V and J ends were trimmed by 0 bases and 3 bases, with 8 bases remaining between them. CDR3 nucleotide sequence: TGTGCCAGCAGCTTAGCTAAGACTGACACTGAAGCTTTCTTT. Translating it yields CASSLAKTDTEAFF. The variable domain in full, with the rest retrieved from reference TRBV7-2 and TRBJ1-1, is GAGVSQSPSNKVTEKGKDVELRCDPISGHTALYWYRQSLGQGLEFLIYFQGNSAPDKSGLPSDRFSAERTGGSVSTLTIQRTQQEDSAVYLCASSLAKTDTEAFFGQGTRLTVV.

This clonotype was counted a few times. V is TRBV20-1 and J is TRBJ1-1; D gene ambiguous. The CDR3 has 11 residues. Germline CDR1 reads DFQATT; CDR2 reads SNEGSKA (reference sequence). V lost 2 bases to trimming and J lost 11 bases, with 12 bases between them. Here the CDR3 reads CSARFIDGAFF. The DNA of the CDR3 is TGCAGTGCTAGATTTATCGATGGGGCTTTCTTT.

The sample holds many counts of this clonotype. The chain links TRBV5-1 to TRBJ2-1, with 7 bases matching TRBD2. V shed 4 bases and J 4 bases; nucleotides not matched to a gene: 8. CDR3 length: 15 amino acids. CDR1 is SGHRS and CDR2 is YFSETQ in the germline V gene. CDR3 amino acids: CASSPASGYYNEQFF. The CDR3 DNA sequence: TGCGCCAGCAGCCCCGCTAGCGGCTATTACAATGAGCAGTTCTTC.

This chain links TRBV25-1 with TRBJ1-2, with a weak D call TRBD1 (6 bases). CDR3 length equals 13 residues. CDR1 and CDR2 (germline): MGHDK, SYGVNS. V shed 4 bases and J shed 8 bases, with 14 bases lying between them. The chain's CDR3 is CASSAPGAGGYTF. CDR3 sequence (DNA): TGTGCCAGCAGTGCCCCAGGGGCGGGCGGCTACACCTTC.

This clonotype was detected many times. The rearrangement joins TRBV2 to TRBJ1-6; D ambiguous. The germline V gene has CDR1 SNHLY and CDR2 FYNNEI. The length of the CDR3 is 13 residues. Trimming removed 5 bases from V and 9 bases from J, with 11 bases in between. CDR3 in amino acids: CASSIYSSSPLHF. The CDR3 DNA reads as TGTGCCAGCAGTATTTACTCCTCTTCACCCCTCCACTTT. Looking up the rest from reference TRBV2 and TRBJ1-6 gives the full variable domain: EPEVTQTPSHQVTQMGQEVILRCVPISNHLYFYWYRQILGQKVEFLVSFYNNEISEKSEIFDDQFSVERPDGSNFTLKIRSTKLEDSAMYFCASSIYSSSPLHFGNGTRLTVT.

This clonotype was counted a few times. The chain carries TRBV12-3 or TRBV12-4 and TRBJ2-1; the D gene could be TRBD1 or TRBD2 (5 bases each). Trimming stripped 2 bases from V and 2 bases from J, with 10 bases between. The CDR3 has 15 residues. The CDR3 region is CASSLWGNTYNEQFF. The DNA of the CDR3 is TGTGCCAGCAGTTTATGGGGGAATACCTACAATGAGCAGTTCTTC.

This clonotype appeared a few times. In nucleotides, the CDR3 is TGTGCCAGCAGTTTAAAACTAGACTCCTACGAGCAGTACTTC. Protein sequence: CASSLKLDSYEQYF. This chain joins TRBV28 and TRBJ2-7; a weak D match, TRBD2 (5 bases). V lost 2 bases and J 0 bases, leaving 8 bases between the germline ends. Per the germline V gene, CDR1 is MDHEN and CDR2 is SYDVKM. The CDR3 runs 14 residues.

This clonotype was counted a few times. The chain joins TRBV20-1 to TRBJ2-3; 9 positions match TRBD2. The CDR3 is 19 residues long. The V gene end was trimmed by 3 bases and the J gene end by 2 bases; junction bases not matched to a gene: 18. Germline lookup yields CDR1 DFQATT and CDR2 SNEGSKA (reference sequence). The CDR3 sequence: CSARKSRGRARLDTDTQYF. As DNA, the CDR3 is TGCAGTGCTAGGAAGTCTCGCGGGAGGGCCCGTCTAGACACAGATACGCAGTATTTT.

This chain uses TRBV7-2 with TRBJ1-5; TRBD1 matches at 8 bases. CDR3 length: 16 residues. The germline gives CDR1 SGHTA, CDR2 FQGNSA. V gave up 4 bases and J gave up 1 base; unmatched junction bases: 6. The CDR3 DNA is TGTGCCAGCAGCTCAGGGGGCACGGGGAGCAATCAGCCCCAGCATTTT. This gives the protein CASSSGGTGSNQPQHF.

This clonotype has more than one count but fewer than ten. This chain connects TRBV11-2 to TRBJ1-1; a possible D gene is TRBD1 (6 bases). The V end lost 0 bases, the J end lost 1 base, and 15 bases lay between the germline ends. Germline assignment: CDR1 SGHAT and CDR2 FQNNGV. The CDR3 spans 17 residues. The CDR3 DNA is TGTGCCAGCAGCTTAGACGAACCAGGGGTACCGAACACTGAAGCTTTCTTT. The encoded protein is CASSLDEPGVPNTEAFF. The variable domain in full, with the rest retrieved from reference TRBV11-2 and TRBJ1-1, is EAGVAQSPRYKIIEKRQSVAFWCNPISGHATLYWYQQILGQGPKLLIQFQNNGVVDDSQLPKDRFSAERLKGVDSTLKIQPAKLEDSAVYLCASSLDEPGVPNTEAFFGQGTRLTVV.

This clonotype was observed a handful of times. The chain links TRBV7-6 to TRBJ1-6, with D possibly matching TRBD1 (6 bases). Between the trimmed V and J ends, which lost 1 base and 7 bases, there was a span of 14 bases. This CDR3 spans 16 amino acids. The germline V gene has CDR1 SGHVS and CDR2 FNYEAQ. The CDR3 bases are TGTGCCAGCAGCTTAGGACGGGGGCAATCCAATTCACCCCTCCACTTT. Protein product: CASSLGRGQSNSPLHF.

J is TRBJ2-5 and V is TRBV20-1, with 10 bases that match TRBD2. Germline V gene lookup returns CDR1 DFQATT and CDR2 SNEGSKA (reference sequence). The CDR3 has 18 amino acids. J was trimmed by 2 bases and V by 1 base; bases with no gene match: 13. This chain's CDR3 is CSARGVGQGLAHQETQYF. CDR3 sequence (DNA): TGCAGTGCTAGAGGCGTCGGACAGGGACTAGCGCATCAAGAGACCCAGTACTTC.

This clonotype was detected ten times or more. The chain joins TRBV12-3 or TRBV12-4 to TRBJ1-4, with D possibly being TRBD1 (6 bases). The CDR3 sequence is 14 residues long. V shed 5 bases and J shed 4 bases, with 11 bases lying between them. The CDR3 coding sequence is TGTGCCAGCAGTCTTACAGGGAATAATGAAAAACTGTTTTTT. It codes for CASSLTGNNEKLFF.

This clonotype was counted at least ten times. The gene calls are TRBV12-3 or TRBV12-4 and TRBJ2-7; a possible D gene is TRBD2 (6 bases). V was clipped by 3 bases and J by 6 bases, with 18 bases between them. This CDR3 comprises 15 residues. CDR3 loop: CASSFVALAILEQYF. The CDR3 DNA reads TGTGCCAGCAGTTTTGTGGCACTAGCCATCCTCGAGCAGTACTTC.

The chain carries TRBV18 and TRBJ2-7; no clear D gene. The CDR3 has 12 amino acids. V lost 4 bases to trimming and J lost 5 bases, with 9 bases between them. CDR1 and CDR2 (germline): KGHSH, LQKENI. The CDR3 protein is CASSRERDEQYF. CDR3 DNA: TGTGCCAGCTCACGAGAACGAGACGAGCAGTACTTC.

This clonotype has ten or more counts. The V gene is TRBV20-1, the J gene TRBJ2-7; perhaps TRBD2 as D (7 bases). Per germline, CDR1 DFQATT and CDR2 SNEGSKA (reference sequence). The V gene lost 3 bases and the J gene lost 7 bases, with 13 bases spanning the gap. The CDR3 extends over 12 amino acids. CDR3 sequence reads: CSASPGGGEQYF. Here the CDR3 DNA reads TGCAGTGCTAGCCCGGGGGGCGGAGAGCAGTACTTC.

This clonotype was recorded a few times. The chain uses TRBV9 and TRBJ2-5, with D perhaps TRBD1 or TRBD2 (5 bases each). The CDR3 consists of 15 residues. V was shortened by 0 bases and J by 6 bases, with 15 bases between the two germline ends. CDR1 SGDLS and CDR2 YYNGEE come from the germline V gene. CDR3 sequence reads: CASSVGGPRYQTQYF. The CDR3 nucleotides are TGTGCCAGCAGCGTAGGGGGACCTAGATACCAGACCCAGTACTTC.

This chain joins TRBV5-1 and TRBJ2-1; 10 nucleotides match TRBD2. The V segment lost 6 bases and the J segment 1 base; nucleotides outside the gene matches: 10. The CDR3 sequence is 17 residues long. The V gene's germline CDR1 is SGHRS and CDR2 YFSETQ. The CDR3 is CASNLAGVTLSYNEQFF. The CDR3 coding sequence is TGCGCCAGCAACCTAGCGGGAGTTACCTTATCCTACAATGAGCAGTTCTTC.

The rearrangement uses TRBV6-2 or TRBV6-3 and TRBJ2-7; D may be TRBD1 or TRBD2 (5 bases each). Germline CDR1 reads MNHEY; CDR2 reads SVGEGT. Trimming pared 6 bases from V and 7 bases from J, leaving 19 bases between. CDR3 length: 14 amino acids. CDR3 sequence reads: CASRPWDGVGEQYF. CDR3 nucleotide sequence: TGTGCCAGCAGACCTTGGGACGGTGTTGGAGAGCAGTACTTC.

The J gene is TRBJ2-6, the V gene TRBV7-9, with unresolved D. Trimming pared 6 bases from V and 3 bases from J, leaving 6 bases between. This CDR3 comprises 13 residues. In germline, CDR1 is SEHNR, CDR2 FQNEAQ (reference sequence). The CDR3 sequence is CASRNNGANVLTF. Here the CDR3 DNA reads TGTGCCAGCAGAAATAATGGGGCCAACGTCCTGACTTTC.

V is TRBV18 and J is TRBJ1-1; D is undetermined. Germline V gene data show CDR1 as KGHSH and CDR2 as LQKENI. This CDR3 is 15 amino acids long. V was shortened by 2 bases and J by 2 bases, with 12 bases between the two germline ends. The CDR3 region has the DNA TGTGCCAGCTCACCAATGTTCTCGGGAAACACTGAAGCTTTCTTT. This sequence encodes CASSPMFSGNTEAFF.

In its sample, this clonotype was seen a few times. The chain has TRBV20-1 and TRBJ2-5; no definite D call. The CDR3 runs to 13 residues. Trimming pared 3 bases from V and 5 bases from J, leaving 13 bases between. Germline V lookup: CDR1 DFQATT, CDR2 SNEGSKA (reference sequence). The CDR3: CSASMPGTETQYF. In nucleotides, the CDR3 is TGCAGTGCTAGTATGCCGGGCACGGAGACCCAGTACTTC.

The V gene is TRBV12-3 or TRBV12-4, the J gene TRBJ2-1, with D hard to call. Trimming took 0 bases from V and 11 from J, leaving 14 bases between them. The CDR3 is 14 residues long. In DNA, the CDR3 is TGTGCCAGCAGTTTAGCGCTAAGGGAAGGCAAGCAGTTCTTC. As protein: CASSLALREGKQFF.

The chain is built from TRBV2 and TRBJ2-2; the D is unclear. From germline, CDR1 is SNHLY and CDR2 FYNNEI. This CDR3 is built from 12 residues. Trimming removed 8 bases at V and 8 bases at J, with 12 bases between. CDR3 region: CASGDDNGELFF. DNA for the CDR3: TGTGCCAGCGGAGACGACAATGGGGAGCTGTTTTTT.

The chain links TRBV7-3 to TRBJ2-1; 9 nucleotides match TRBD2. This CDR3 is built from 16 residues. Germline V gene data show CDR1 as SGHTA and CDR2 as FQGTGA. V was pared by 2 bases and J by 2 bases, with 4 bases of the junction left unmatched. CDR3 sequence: CASSLDASGTYNEQFF. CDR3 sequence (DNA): TGTGCCAGCAGCTTAGATGCTAGCGGGACCTACAATGAGCAGTTCTTC.

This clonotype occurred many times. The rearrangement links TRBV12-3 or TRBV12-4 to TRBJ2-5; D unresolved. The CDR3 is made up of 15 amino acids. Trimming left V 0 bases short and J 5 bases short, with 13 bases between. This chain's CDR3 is CASSLALTGGETQYF. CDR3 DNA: TGTGCCAGCAGTTTAGCGCTGACGGGTGGGGAGACCCAGTACTTC.

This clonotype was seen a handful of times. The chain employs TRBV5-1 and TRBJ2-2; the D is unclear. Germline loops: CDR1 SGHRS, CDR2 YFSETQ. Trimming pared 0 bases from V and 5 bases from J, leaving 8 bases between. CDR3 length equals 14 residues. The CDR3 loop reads CASSLGTLTGELFF. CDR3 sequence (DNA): TGCGCCAGCAGCTTGGGGACCTTGACCGGGGAGCTGTTTTTT.